Listed below are T cell receptor beta chains from one sample, sequenced in a study of T cell responses to AZD1222 COVID-19 vaccine. Method: immunoSEQ multiplex PCR; TCRdb's copy keeps in-frame clones and lacks some. The sample yields some 140,000 clones, 92% seen once. Sequenced here: peripheral blood, sampled on day 0 of AZD1222 vaccination. These receptors all come from an adult in good health. Both conserved end residues are trimmed from each CDR3.

J,V,CDR3
TRBJ2-3,TRBV5-8,ASSPGRLASTDTQY
TRBJ1-5,TRBV29-1,SVEFGSNQPQH
TRBJ1-3,TRBV30,AWSVGGNTIY
TRBJ2-1,TRBV19,ASRGGTSGRSSYNEQF
TRBJ2-3,TRBV5-1,ASSYDTYTDTQY
TRBJ2-3,TRBV18,ASSPSDTQY
TRBJ1-1,TRBV7-2,ASSLVGQGGTEAF
TRBJ2-1,TRBV4-1,ASSQDSSVEQF
TRBJ1-4,TRBV21-1,ASLVRGDEKLF
TRBJ2-1,TRBV11-2,ASSLGGGSLNEQF